This entry lists 18 T cell receptor beta chains sequenced from one sample in a study of shared clonotypes between healthy human individuals. TCRdb keeps only in-frame clones here, not all; method: immunoSEQ multiplex PCR. The table shows under 1,100,000 clones, with approximately 80% occurring only once. Material: memory CD4+ T cells from PBMCs. The subset was: CD45RA-negative fraction. Every receptor here comes from a man younger than 35 in good health. Some clones in this sample may be carry-over from other donors' samples.

Concerning this clone: This sample includes further DNA sequences coding for the same CDR3. The chain has TRBV18 and TRBJ1-1; D is unclear. The CDR3 has 13 amino acids. V was shortened by 3 bases and J by 0 bases, with 5 bases between the two germline ends. Germline assignment: CDR1 KGHSH and CDR2 LQKENI. The CDR3 DNA sequence: TGTGCCAGCTCACCGACTTTGAACACTGAAGCTTTCTTT. Its translation is CASSPTLNTEAFF.

The chain is built from TRBV5-6 and TRBJ2-7; TRBD2 aligns across 7 bases. V shed 0 bases, J shed 2 bases, and the junction held 5 bases outside the gene matches. Germline CDR1 and CDR2: SGHDT and YYEEEE. This CDR3 has 15 amino acids. CDR3 in DNA: TGTGCCAGCAGCTTGGTCGACGGGAGGCCCTACGAGCAGTACTTC. Translation: CASSLVDGRPYEQYF. Complete variable domain (other parts from reference TRBV5-6 and TRBJ2-7): DAGVTQSPTHLIKTRGQQVTLRCSPKSGHDTVSWYQQALGQGPQFIFQYYEEEERQRGNFPDRFSGHQFPNYSSELNVNALLLGDSALYLCASSLVDGRPYEQYFGPGTRLTVT.

The gene calls are TRBV21-1 and TRBJ2-7; the D call of TRBD2 is as the table states it, not checked on the DNA. TRBV21-1 is given as a pseudogene. The CDR3 has 17 amino acids. This chain's CDR3 is CASSSPGLAGVSYEQYF. Here the CDR3 DNA reads TGTGCCAGCAGCTCACCGGGACTAGCGGGAGTATCCTACGAGCAGTACTTC.

The chain has TRBV7-8 and TRBJ2-3; TRBD1 matches 8 bases. V lost 5 bases and J lost 0; bases outside the gene matches: 13. This CDR3 is built from 18 residues. CDR1 and CDR2 (germline): SGHVS, FQNEAQ. CDR3 sequence: CASSHGQGGYGSTDTQYF. The CDR3 DNA follows: TGTGCCAGCAGCCACGGACAGGGCGGGTATGGGAGCACAGATACGCAGTATTTT.

The chain combines TRBV28 with TRBJ2-3, with 10 bases lining up with TRBD2. CDR1 MDHEN and CDR2 SYDVKM come from the germline V gene. With 6 bases clipped from V and 2 bases from J, the junction kept 8 bases outside the gene matches. The CDR3 extends over 16 amino acids. The CDR3 here is CASSPVLAGLTDTQYF. Written as DNA, the CDR3 is TGTGCCAGCAGCCCCGTACTAGCGGGACTCACAGATACGCAGTATTTT.

This chain connects TRBV29-1 to TRBJ2-7, with a tentative D call TRBD1 (6 bases). V was trimmed by 6 bases and J by 0 bases, leaving 12 bases between them. The length of the CDR3 is 13 residues. The germline gives CDR1 SQVTM, CDR2 ANQGSEA. The chain's CDR3 is CSVTGLPSYEQYF. In DNA, the CDR3 is TGCAGCGTAACAGGGCTACCCTCCTACGAGCAGTACTTC.

As concerns this clone: Other nucleotide sequences from this sample produce the same CDR3. The chain carries TRBV5-4 and TRBJ2-3; no definite D call. This CDR3 is built from 13 residues. The germline CDR1 and CDR2 sequences are SGHNT and YYREEE (reference sequence). The V end was cut by 4 bases, the J end by 2 bases, with 8 bases between. DNA of the CDR3: TGTGCCAGCAGCCTAGGCTCCACAGATACGCAGTATTTT. This encodes CASSLGSTDTQYF.

The chain combines TRBV4-3 with TRBJ2-1, with TRBD2 matching 11 bases. J was trimmed by 0 bases and V by 4 bases; bases with no gene match: 11. Germline values: CDR1 LGHNA, CDR2 YSLEER. The CDR3 has 19 amino acids. The DNA of the CDR3 is TGCGCCAGCAGCCCGATAGCGGGAGGGTCCAAGAGCTCCTACAATGAGCAGTTCTTC. It specifies CASSPIAGGSKSSYNEQFF.

V is TRBV5-4 and J is TRBJ1-1; weak D call: TRBD1 (6 bases). Trimming stripped 4 bases from V and 1 base from J, with 20 bases between. The CDR3 loop spans 17 amino acids. Looked up from germline, CDR1 is SGHNT and CDR2 is YYREEE (reference sequence). Here the CDR3 DNA reads TGTGCCAGCAGCCCGCCGGGTACAGGGTGGGGGAACACTGAAGCTTTCTTT. This encodes CASSPPGTGWGNTEAFF.

V gene TRBV7-8 combines with J gene TRBJ1-5; D unresolved. With 4 bases removed from V and 3 bases from J, the gap between germline ends came to 10 bases. The CDR3 is 14 residues long. Looked up from germline, CDR1 is SGHVS and CDR2 is FQNEAQ. CDR3 sequence reads: CASSSGRVNQPQHF. Here the CDR3 DNA reads TGTGCCAGCAGCTCCGGACGGGTCAATCAGCCCCAGCATTTT.

This clone showed up just once. The chain couples TRBV11-2 to TRBJ2-7; maybe TRBD2 (5 bases). Trimming left V 0 bases short and J 4 bases short, with 22 bases between. From germline, CDR1 is SGHAT and CDR2 FQNNGV. CDR3 length: 18 amino acids. The CDR3 here is CASSLDLGEGSLLYEQYF. The CDR3 bases are TGTGCCAGCAGCTTAGATCTTGGTGAGGGCAGTCTCCTTTACGAGCAGTACTTC.

As for this clone: At one end, the junction sequence differs from germline, possibly due to a read error. The J gene is TRBJ2-1, the V gene TRBV7-9, with D uncertain. The CDR3 runs 14 residues. Germline V CDR1 and CDR2: SEHNR, FQNEAQ (reference sequence). The CDR3 reads CASSLANAGGPVLF. The CDR3 bases are TGTGCCAGCAGCTTAGCTAATGCCGGCGGCCCTGTACTCTTC.

This clone appeared a single time. The chain is built from TRBV7-3 and TRBJ2-2; 8 bases match TRBD1. The CDR3 consists of 14 residues. Losses at the gene ends were 6 bases for V and 8 bases for J; bases not matched to a gene: 8. Germline loops: CDR1 SGHTA, CDR2 FQGTGA. The CDR3 DNA is TGTGCCAGCAGGCTTCAGACAGGGGCAGGGGAGCTGTTTTTT. Its translation is CASRLQTGAGELFF.

This clone was seen a single time. This CDR3 is CATSRRMGAGSHEQYF. The CDR3 DNA reads TGTGCCACCAGCAGAAGAATGGGGGCAGGGTCCCACGAGCAGTACTTC. The V call is TRBV15, the J call TRBJ2-7; a possible D gene is TRBD1 (6 bases). V lost 2 bases and J 5 bases, leaving 19 bases between the germline ends. Germline assignment: CDR1 LNHNV and CDR2 YYDKDF (reference sequence). There are 16 residues in the CDR3. Together with reference TRBV15 and TRBJ2-7, the CDR3 gives the full variable domain: DAMVIQNPRYQVTQFGKPVTLSCSQTLNHNVMYWYQQKSSQAPKLLFHYYDKDFNNEADTPDNFQSRRPNTSFCFLDIRSPGLGDTAMYLCATSRRMGAGSHEQYFGPGTRLTVT.

This rearrangement joins TRBV2 to TRBJ2-7; D gene uncertain. The V gene lost 7 bases and the J gene lost 5 bases, with 12 bases spanning the gap. CDR3 size: 12 residues. CDR1 is SNHLY, CDR2 FYNNEI, per germline. CDR3 coding DNA: TGTGCCAGCATATACCACCCCCACGAGCAGTACTTC. Protein: CASIYHPHEQYF.

This clone was counted only a few times. The J gene is TRBJ2-7, the V gene TRBV6-1, with TRBD2 identical over 7 bases. Germline V gives CDR1 MNHNS, CDR2 SASEGT. This CDR3 is 13 amino acids long. Germline trimming cut 2 bases from V and 12 bases from J; bases unmatched to any gene: 10. Here the CDR3 reads CASSESGRGGSYF. CDR3 nucleotides: TGTGCCAGCAGTGAAAGTGGTAGGGGAGGGTCGTACTTC.

This rearrangement joins TRBV29-1 to TRBJ2-7; D might be TRBD2 (6 bases). This CDR3 is 12 amino acids long. Germline V lookup: CDR1 SQVTM, CDR2 ANQGSEA. Trimming cost V 6 bases and J 0 bases, with 9 bases left between them. The CDR3 DNA sequence: TGCAGCGTCCTTAGCGGCTCCTACGAGCAGTACTTC. Residues: CSVLSGSYEQYF.

V is TRBV28 and J is TRBJ2-5, with a weak D call TRBD1 (6 bases). Germline loops: CDR1 MDHEN, CDR2 SYDVKM. V was shortened by 3 bases and J by 1 base, with 9 bases between the two germline ends. The CDR3 length is 14 residues. CDR3 coding DNA: TGTGCCAGCAGTTTGGGGGCAGCCCAAGAGACCCAGTACTTC. Amino acids: CASSLGAAQETQYF.